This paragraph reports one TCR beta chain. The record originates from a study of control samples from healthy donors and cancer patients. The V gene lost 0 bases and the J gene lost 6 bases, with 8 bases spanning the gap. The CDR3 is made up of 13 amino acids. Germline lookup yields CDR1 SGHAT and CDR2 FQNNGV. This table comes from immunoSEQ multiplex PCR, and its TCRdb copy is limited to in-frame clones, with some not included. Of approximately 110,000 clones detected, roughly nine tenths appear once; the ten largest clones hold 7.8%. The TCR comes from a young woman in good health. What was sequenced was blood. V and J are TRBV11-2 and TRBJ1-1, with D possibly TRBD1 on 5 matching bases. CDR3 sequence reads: CASSLDRVSEAFF. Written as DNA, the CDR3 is TGTGCCAGCAGCTTAGACAGGGTATCTGAAGCTTTCTTT.